These 18 T cell receptor beta chains were all obtained from the same sample, sequenced in a study of blood T cell repertoires in COVID-19. This table comes from immunoSEQ multiplex PCR, and its TCRdb copy is limited to in-frame clones, with some not included. This sample has about 170,000 clones, with more than 75% found just once. The specimen sequenced was peripheral blood. The receptor set was obtained from a young man with active or convalescent COVID-19.

This clone was counted a single time. The V call is TRBV18, the J call TRBJ2-2; 8 nucleotides match TRBD1. Germline V gives CDR1 KGHSH, CDR2 LQKENI. V lost 6 bases to trimming and J lost 1 base; unmatched junction nucleotides: 7. The CDR3 is made up of 16 amino acids. CDR3 in amino acids: CASSRRQGRNTGELFF. In DNA, the CDR3 is TGTGCCAGCTCCCGACGACAGGGGAGGAACACCGGGGAGCTGTTTTTT. Supplemented by reference TRBV18 and TRBJ2-2, the full variable domain reads NAGVMQNPRHLVRRRGQEARLRCSPMKGHSHVYWYRQLPEEGLKFMVYLQKENIIDESGMPKERFSAEFPKEGPSILRIQQVVRGDSAAYFCASSRRQGRNTGELFFGEGSRLTVL.

This chain's CDR3 is CASSQDGPANNEKLFF. Here the CDR3 DNA reads TGTGCCAGCAGCCAAGATGGGCCCGCGAATAATGAAAAACTGTTTTTT. The V call is TRBV4-2, the J call TRBJ1-4; D gene unclear. This CDR3 is 16 amino acids long. The V gene lost 0 bases and the J gene lost 4 bases, with 12 bases spanning the gap. The germline gives CDR1 LGHNA, CDR2 YNFKEQ.

In this sample, this clone turned up once. This chain connects TRBV6-4 to TRBJ1-6; 7 nucleotides match TRBD1. Germline CDR1 reads MRHNA; CDR2 reads SNTAGT. V gave up 5 bases and J gave up 7 bases; unmatched junction bases: 5. This CDR3 region has 14 residues. CDR3 protein: CASSPGTENSPLHF. The CDR3 region has the DNA TGTGCCAGCAGTCCCGGGACAGAGAATTCACCCCTCCACTTT.

The chain joins TRBV11-3 to TRBJ2-3; 9 bases are shared with TRBD2. The V gene end was trimmed by 5 bases and the J gene end by 0 bases; junction bases not matched to a gene: 15. CDR3 length: 19 amino acids. Germline values: CDR1 SGHNT, CDR2 YENEEA. Here the CDR3 DNA reads TGTGCCAGCAGCCACCCTAGCGGGACACTAAAGGGGAGCACAGATACGCAGTATTTT. This gives the protein CASSHPSGTLKGSTDTQYF.

The chain combines TRBV6-2 or TRBV6-3 with TRBJ1-5; 9 nucleotides match TRBD1. The CDR3 totals 16 residues. CDR1 is MNHEY and CDR2 is SVGEGT in the germline V gene. The V gene end was trimmed by 5 bases and the J gene end by 4 bases; junction bases not matched to a gene: 9. The CDR3 sequence: CASSPRGTGLNQPQHF. The CDR3 DNA follows: TGTGCCAGCAGTCCCAGGGGGACAGGGCTTAATCAGCCCCAGCATTTT.

The chain uses TRBV9 and TRBJ2-7; tentatively, D is TRBD2 (5 bases). The CDR3 sequence is 13 residues long. Per the germline V gene, CDR1 is SGDLS and CDR2 is YYNGEE. V lost 4 bases and J lost 7, with 15 bases in between. CDR3 amino acids: CASSFSPREEQYF. The CDR3 DNA reads TGTGCCAGCAGCTTCTCGCCCCGGGAAGAGCAGTACTTC.

The chain links TRBV6-1 to TRBJ2-5; the D gene is possibly TRBD2 (5 bases). Trimming took off 4 bases at V and 4 bases at J, with 19 bases between the two ends. Germline V gene sequence: CDR1 MNHNS, CDR2 SASEGT. There are 16 residues in the CDR3. CDR3 protein: CASSAQTIIRGETQYF. For the CDR3, the DNA is TGTGCCAGCAGTGCACAGACTATTATACGCGGAGAGACCCAGTACTTC.

This chain uses TRBV3-1 (or the pseudogene TRBV3-2) with TRBJ2-3; 9 bases fit TRBD2. Trimming removed 0 bases from V and 6 bases from J; junction bases left unmatched: 13. The CDR3 sequence is 18 residues long. The V gene's germline CDR1 is LGHDT and CDR2 YNNKEL (reference sequence). In DNA, the CDR3 is TGTGCCAGCAGCCAAGAATCAAATAGGGCGGGGGGGCCGGATACGCAGTATTTT. Protein: CASSQESNRAGGPDTQYF.

The chain couples TRBV11-3 to TRBJ2-3, with 7 bases lining up with TRBD2. V shed 6 bases and J 4 bases; nucleotides not matched to a gene: 10. Looked up from germline, CDR1 is SGHNT and CDR2 is YENEEA. The CDR3 consists of 15 residues. The DNA for the CDR3 is TGTGCCAGCAGTTCGTTCCGGGACTACTCAGATACGCAGTATTTT. The encoded protein is CASSSFRDYSDTQYF.

The chain couples TRBV12-3 or TRBV12-4 to TRBJ2-5, with unresolved D. The ends were cut back, 6 bases at V and 9 bases at J, with 11 bases in the middle. This CDR3 is built from 11 residues. The CDR3 here is CASSLGWAQYF. CDR3 in DNA: TGTGCCAGCAGCCTCGGGTGGGCCCAGTACTTC.

The chain carries TRBV4-1 and TRBJ1-5; TRBD1 matches at 9 bases. This CDR3 comprises 15 residues. V lost 4 bases, J lost 4 bases, and 5 bases stayed unmatched. Per germline, CDR1 MGHRA and CDR2 YSYEKL. Here the CDR3 DNA reads TGCGCCAGCAGCCCACTGGGACAGGGTAATCAGCCCCAGCATTTT. It encodes CASSPLGQGNQPQHF.

The chain is built from TRBV7-8 and TRBJ1-2, with a possible D match to TRBD1 (6 bases). Germline lookup yields CDR1 SGHVS and CDR2 FQNEAQ. Trimming removed 7 bases from V and 4 bases from J, with 19 bases in between. The CDR3 runs to 15 residues. This chain's CDR3 is CASTPGGGAIYGYTF. The CDR3 DNA follows: TGTGCCAGCACCCCCGGGGGGGGCGCAATCTATGGCTACACCTTC.

The rearrangement links TRBV27 to TRBJ2-1, with 7 nucleotides matching TRBD2. Germline V gene sequence: CDR1 MNHEY, CDR2 SMNVEV (reference sequence). This CDR3 is 15 amino acids long. V shed 8 bases and J 4 bases; nucleotides not matched to a gene: 11. The CDR3 DNA is TGTGCCAGCCAATTACGAAGCGGGGCTTACAATGAGCAGTTCTTC. It codes for CASQLRSGAYNEQFF.

This rearrangement joins TRBV4-1 to TRBJ2-5, with 7 bases fitting TRBD1. Looked up from germline, CDR1 is MGHRA and CDR2 is YSYEKL. V lost 4 bases, J lost 3 bases, and 2 bases stayed unmatched. The CDR3 extends over 13 amino acids. CDR3 loop: CASSRDSKETQYF. CDR3 DNA: TGCGCCAGCAGCCGGGACAGTAAAGAGACCCAGTACTTC.

J is TRBJ2-2 and V is TRBV30, with 7 bases fitting TRBD1. CDR1 GTSNPN and CDR2 SVGIG come from the germline V gene (reference sequence). V lost 2 bases, J lost 1 base, and 10 bases stayed unmatched. This CDR3 spans 17 amino acids. The CDR3 DNA reads TGTGCCTGGAGTTCACACTCGGGACAGATGAACACCGGGGAGCTGTTTTTT. Protein sequence: CAWSSHSGQMNTGELFF.

V and J are TRBV5-1 and TRBJ2-5, with 8 bases identical to TRBD2. This CDR3 has 14 residues. CDR1 and CDR2 (germline): SGHRS, YFSETQ. Trimming at V came to 5 bases and at J to 3 bases, leaving 6 bases not matched to a gene. Written as DNA, the CDR3 is TGCGCCAGCAGACCCGGGGGGGCGGAAGAGACCCAGTACTTC. Residues: CASRPGGAEETQYF.

V usage is TRBV5-1 and J usage is TRBJ2-5; a weak D match, TRBD2 (6 bases). Germline V gene sequence: CDR1 SGHRS, CDR2 YFSETQ. The V end was cut by 4 bases, the J end by 2 bases, with 21 bases between. The CDR3 consists of 17 residues. The CDR3 loop is CASSVTTNIAEQETQYF. DNA for the CDR3: TGCGCCAGCAGCGTGACAACGAATATAGCGGAACAAGAGACCCAGTACTTC.

The rearrangement links TRBV29-1 to TRBJ2-1; 8 nucleotides align to TRBD1. The V and J ends lost 4 bases and 3 bases, in that order; junction bases with no gene match: 20. The CDR3 contains 19 residues. Looked up from germline, CDR1 is SQVTM and CDR2 is ANQGSEA. CDR3 residues: CSVGGVTGDEASGYNEQFF. In nucleotides, the CDR3 is TGCAGCGTTGGGGGGGTGACAGGGGATGAGGCGTCGGGCTACAATGAGCAGTTCTTC.